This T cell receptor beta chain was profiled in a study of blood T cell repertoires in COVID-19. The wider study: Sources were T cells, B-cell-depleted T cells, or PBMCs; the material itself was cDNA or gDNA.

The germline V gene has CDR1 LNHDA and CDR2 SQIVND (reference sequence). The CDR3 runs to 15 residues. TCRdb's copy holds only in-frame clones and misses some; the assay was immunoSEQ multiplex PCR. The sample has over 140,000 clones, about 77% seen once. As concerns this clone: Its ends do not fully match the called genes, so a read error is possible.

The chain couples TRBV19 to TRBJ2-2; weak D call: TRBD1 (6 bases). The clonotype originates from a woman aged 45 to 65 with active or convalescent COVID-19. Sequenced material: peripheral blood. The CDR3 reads CASSMATGSTGELLF. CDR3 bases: TGTGCCAGTAGTATGGCGACAGGTTCGACCGGGGAGCTGCTTTTT.